This T cell receptor beta chain appears in the sequencing data of a study of T-cell memory formation after mild COVID-19. Germline V gene lookup returns CDR1 SGHDT and CDR2 YYEEEE. This CDR3 is 15 amino acids long. Germline trimming cut 4 bases from V and 3 bases from J; bases unmatched to any gene: 6. TCRdb redid the calling of the 5' RACE reads with MiXCR, one entry per CDR3 protein. The sample holds fewer than 650,000 distinct CDR3 sequences, about 22% seen once. The genes are TRBV5-6 and TRBJ2-7, with 11 bases that match TRBD1. This TCR derives from an adult woman who had mild COVID-19 (a few samples of this study predate the infection). Cell type and time point are not known. The sequencing sample was made of PBMCs or a T cell subset sorted from them (not recorded which). The chain's CDR3 is CASSRDGTGGYEQYF. The DNA of the CDR3 is TGTGCCAGCAGCCGGGACGGGACAGGGGGCTACGAGCAGTACTTC.